The 21 T cell receptor beta chains below were found in one sample sequenced in a study. From the RT-PCR reads, TCRdb called clonotypes with MiXCR, one entry per CDR3 protein. The top ten hold roughly 4% of the sample, which has about 680,000 distinct CDR3 sequences, approximately 14% seen once. The source material was memory CD4+ T cells from blood. The source is a female donor in good health, serving as a healthy control.

This clonotype was found a few times. The rearrangement links TRBV5-8 to TRBJ2-7; D possibly corresponds to TRBD2 (6 bases). The CDR3 is made up of 15 amino acids. V lost 1 base, J lost 3 bases, and 14 bases lay in between. The V gene's germline CDR1 is SGHTS and CDR2 YDEGEE. The CDR3 sequence: CASSLRDWPNYEQYF. DNA for the CDR3: TGTGCCAGCAGCTTGCGGGACTGGCCAAACTACGAGCAGTACTTC.

The V call is TRBV7-3, the J call TRBJ2-6, with D unresolved. In germline, CDR1 is SGHTA, CDR2 FQGTGA. CDR3 length: 18 residues. Trimming left V 0 bases short and J 1 base short, with 13 bases between. The CDR3 is CASSLTPLWDSGANVLTF. CDR3 DNA sequence: TGTGCCAGCAGCTTAACCCCCCTTTGGGATTCTGGGGCCAACGTCCTGACTTTC.

This clonotype showed up many times. The chain employs TRBV20-1 and TRBJ2-1; TRBD2 agrees at 9 bases. After removal of 5 bases from V and 0 bases from J, the junction contained 17 bases not matched to a gene. The CDR3 contains 19 residues. Germline V CDR1 and CDR2: DFQATT, SNEGSKA (reference sequence). The CDR3 sequence is CSAATGGGSGRYSYNEQFF. DNA of the CDR3: TGCAGTGCTGCCACGGGGGGAGGAAGCGGGAGGTACTCCTACAATGAGCAGTTCTTC.

This clonotype has only one observation. The genes are TRBV24-1 and TRBJ2-5; 8 positions agree with TRBD1. The length of the CDR3 is 15 residues. Germline V lookup: CDR1 KGHDR, CDR2 SFDVKD. V shed 4 bases and J 5 bases; nucleotides not matched to a gene: 8. As DNA, the CDR3 is TGTGCCACCAGTGAAAGACAGGGGATGCTGGAGACCCAGTACTTC. Translating gives CATSERQGMLETQYF.

This clonotype occurred a few times. The chain employs TRBV12-3 or TRBV12-4 and TRBJ1-4; 9 bases match TRBD1. The V and J ends lost 6 bases and 4 bases, in that order; junction bases with no gene match: 3. This CDR3 has 14 residues. As DNA, the CDR3 is TGTGCCAGCAGGCGGGACAGGGATAATGAAAAACTGTTTTTT. This gives the protein CASRRDRDNEKLFF.

This clonotype came up a few times. The chain uses TRBV12-3 or TRBV12-4 and TRBJ2-1, with TRBD1 matching over 8 bases. The CDR3 spans 15 residues. V lost 3 bases, J lost 5 bases, and 6 bases stayed unmatched. This CDR3 is CASSLDRDLHNEQFF. For the CDR3, the DNA is TGTGCCAGCAGTTTGGACAGGGATCTTCACAATGAGCAGTTCTTC.

The chain employs TRBV4-2 and TRBJ2-1; the D gene is possibly TRBD2 (8 bases). Trimming pared 2 bases from V and 8 bases from J, leaving 31 bases between. Germline loops: CDR1 LGHNA, CDR2 YNFKEQ. The CDR3 length is 20 residues. CDR3 coding DNA: TGTGCCAGCAGCCAAAGGTCCGGGGGGGCCTCCGGGACAGAGATCCATGAGCAGTTCTTC. Encoded protein: CASSQRSGGASGTEIHEQFF.

This clonotype was picked up a small number of times. The J gene is TRBJ2-5, the V gene TRBV7-7; tentatively, D is TRBD1 or TRBD2 (5 bases each). The V gene lost 3 bases and the J gene lost 3 bases, with 11 bases spanning the gap. Germline V gives CDR1 SSHAT, CDR2 FNYEAQ (reference sequence). The length of the CDR3 is 14 residues. This chain's CDR3 is CASSLGTAEETQYF. Written as DNA, the CDR3 is TGTGCCAGCAGCTTGGGGACCGCCGAAGAGACCCAGTACTTC.

This clonotype was seen many times. The rearrangement uses TRBV7-2 and TRBJ1-3; D remains ambiguous. The CDR3 runs to 12 residues. Trimming cost V 2 bases and J 5 bases, with 4 bases left between them. Germline CDR1 SGHTA, CDR2 FQGNSA. CDR3 DNA sequence: TGTGCCAGCAGCTTACCTAGAAACACCATATATTTT. It encodes CASSLPRNTIYF.

This clonotype has just a few counts. This chain uses TRBV6-5 with TRBJ2-1; D gene uncertain. CDR3 length equals 14 residues. V shed 4 bases and J shed 0 bases, with 7 bases lying between them. Germline assignment: CDR1 MNHEY and CDR2 SVGAGI. CDR3 loop: CASSLPFSYNEQFF. CDR3 in DNA: TGTGCCAGCAGTTTACCATTCTCCTACAATGAGCAGTTCTTC.

Written as DNA, the CDR3 is TGTGCCAGCAGCTTGGTTGCAGGGGCCCACACCGGGGAGCTGTTTTTT. Protein: CASSLVAGAHTGELFF. The chain uses TRBV5-4 and TRBJ2-2; TRBD1 might be the D (6 bases). The germline CDR1 and CDR2 sequences are SGHNT and YYREEE (reference sequence). V shed 0 bases and J shed 3 bases, with 12 bases lying between them. This CDR3 comprises 16 residues.

This clonotype was detected only a few times. This rearrangement joins TRBV27 to TRBJ2-7; 11 nucleotides match TRBD2. Trimming at V came to 8 bases and at J to 2 bases, leaving 2 bases not matched to a gene. Germline V gene sequence: CDR1 MNHEY, CDR2 SMNVEV (reference sequence). The length of the CDR3 is 13 residues. The CDR3 DNA follows: TGTGCCAGCGGGACTAGCGGCCCCTACGAGCAGTACTTC. Encoded protein: CASGTSGPYEQYF.

This clonotype has at least ten counts. The chain uses TRBV6-5 and TRBJ1-5; 8 nucleotides agree with TRBD1. V shed 4 bases, J shed 2 bases, and the junction held 7 bases outside the gene matches. CDR1 and CDR2 (germline): MNHEY, SVGAGI. This CDR3 is 16 amino acids long. The CDR3 protein is CASSSRMTGGNQPQHF. CDR3 coding DNA: TGTGCCAGCAGTTCCAGAATGACAGGGGGCAATCAGCCCCAGCATTTT.

V and J are TRBV21-1 and TRBJ2-7; TRBD2 is the table's D call and was not checked against the DNA. TRBV21-1 counts as a pseudogene. The CDR3 spans 17 residues. The CDR3 is CASSTPYWARGGYEQYF. As DNA, the CDR3 is TGTGCCAGCAGCACCCCTTACTGGGCGCGGGGGGGGTACGAGCAGTACTTC.

This clonotype has a count of ten or more. The genes are TRBV6-2 or TRBV6-3 and TRBJ2-7; 7 bases match TRBD2. Germline CDR1 reads MNHEY; CDR2 reads SVGEGT. This CDR3 is built from 15 residues. V shed 5 bases and J 7 bases; nucleotides not matched to a gene: 14. This CDR3 reads CASSRPPAGVGEQYF. The CDR3 coding sequence is TGTGCCAGCAGTCGTCCACCGGCGGGAGTGGGAGAGCAGTACTTC.

This clonotype appeared a few times. V and J are TRBV28 and TRBJ2-5; tentative D call: TRBD1 (6 bases). Trimming shortened V by 9 bases and J by 7 bases, and 15 bases separated the two germline ends. The germline V gene encodes CDR1 MDHEN and CDR2 SYDVKM. This CDR3 comprises 12 residues. The CDR3 is CASRDRPGTQYF. As DNA, the CDR3 is TGTGCCAGTAGAGACAGGCCGGGGACCCAGTACTTC. Together with reference TRBV28 and TRBJ2-5, the CDR3 gives the full variable domain: DVKVTQSSRYLVKRTGEKVFLECVQDMDHENMFWYRQDPGLGLRLIYFSYDVKMKEKGDIPEGYSVSREKKERFSLILESASTNQTSMYLCASRDRPGTQYFGPGTRLLVL.

At least ten counts were recorded for this clonotype. The chain combines TRBV7-2 with TRBJ2-1, with TRBD1 identical over 9 bases. Looked up from germline, CDR1 is SGHTA and CDR2 is FQGNSA. J gave up 3 bases and V 3 bases, and 3 bases lay outside the gene matches. The CDR3 has 15 amino acids. The CDR3 nucleotides read TGTGCCAGCAGCTTGGGGACAGGGTTCTACAATGAGCAGTTCTTC. It translates to CASSLGTGFYNEQFF.

Many counts were recorded for this clonotype. The chain recombines TRBV7-3 with TRBJ2-7; TRBD1 aligns across 9 bases. Germline V CDR1 and CDR2: SGHTA, FQGTGA. V trimming: 5 bases; J trimming: 3 bases; junction bases outside the gene matches: 8. This CDR3 contains 15 residues. CDR3 sequence (DNA): TGTGCCAGCAGCCGGACCGGGACAGGGATCTACGAGCAGTACTTC. Amino acids: CASSRTGTGIYEQYF.

This clonotype was detected ten times or more. This sequence joins TRBV18 and TRBJ2-5; a possible D gene is TRBD2 (6 bases). Germline CDR1 reads KGHSH; CDR2 reads LQKENI. This CDR3 region has 14 residues. V lost 2 bases and J lost 2, with 9 bases in between. The CDR3, as DNA: TGTGCCAGCTCACCAGGTCGGGGGCAAGAGACCCAGTACTTC. Its protein is CASSPGRGQETQYF.

In this sample, this clonotype turned up a few times. This chain connects TRBV5-1 to TRBJ2-7; D remains unclear. Germline V gene data show CDR1 as SGHRS and CDR2 as YFSETQ. This CDR3 is 13 amino acids long. Trimming removed 2 bases at V and 7 bases at J, with 13 bases between. In nucleotides, the CDR3 is TGCGCCAGCAGCTTAGGACCCGGATGGGAGCAGTACTTC. Translation gives CASSLGPGWEQYF.

The rearrangement joins TRBV6-5 to TRBJ1-2; no reliable D call. CDR1 is MNHEY, CDR2 SVGAGI, per germline. The V end lost 2 bases, the J end lost 1 base, and 5 bases lay between the germline ends. This CDR3 contains 13 residues. The CDR3 loop is CASSYRLNYGYTF. For the CDR3, the DNA is TGTGCCAGCAGTTACAGGCTTAACTATGGCTACACCTTC.